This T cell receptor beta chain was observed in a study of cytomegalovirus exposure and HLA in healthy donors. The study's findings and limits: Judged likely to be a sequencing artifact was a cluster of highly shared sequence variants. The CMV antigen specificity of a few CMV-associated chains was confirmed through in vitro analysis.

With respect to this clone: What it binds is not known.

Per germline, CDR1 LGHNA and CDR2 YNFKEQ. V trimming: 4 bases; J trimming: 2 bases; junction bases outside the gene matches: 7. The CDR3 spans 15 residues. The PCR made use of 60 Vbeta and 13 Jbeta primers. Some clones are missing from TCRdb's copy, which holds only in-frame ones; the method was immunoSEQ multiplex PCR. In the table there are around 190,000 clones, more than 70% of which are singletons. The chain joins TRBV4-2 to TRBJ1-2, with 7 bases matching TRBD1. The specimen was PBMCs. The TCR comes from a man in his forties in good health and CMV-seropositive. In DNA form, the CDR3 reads TGTGCCAGCAGCCCGACTACAGGGGAAAACTATGGCTACACCTTC. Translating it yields CASSPTTGENYGYTF.